Below are 26 T cell receptor beta chains sequenced from a single sample in a study of cytotoxic CD8 clonotypes in ibrutinib-treated CLL. TCRdb's table, derived via immunoSEQ multiplex PCR, lists solely in-frame clones and lacks some. Among under 150,000 clones, about 84% were seen once, and the ten largest hold roughly 7.6%. The specimen comprised PBMCs, sampled after 36 months of ibrutinib treatment. These TCRs come from a human donor with chronic lymphocytic leukemia.

This sequence joins TRBV2 and TRBJ2-7, with 8 bases aligning to TRBD1. The V gene's germline CDR1 is SNHLY and CDR2 FYNNEI. V dropped 4 bases and J dropped 3; count of bases not matched to a gene: 2. There are 13 residues in the CDR3. This CDR3 reads CASSVDRGYEQYF. The CDR3, as DNA: TGTGCCAGCAGTGTTGACAGGGGCTACGAGCAGTACTTC.

The V call is TRBV7-5, the J call TRBJ1-2. TRBV7-5 has pseudogene status. This CDR3 contains 14 residues. Here the CDR3 reads CVRSLATAGYGYTF. The DNA of the CDR3 is TGTGTCAGAAGCTTAGCCACGGCGGGCTATGGCTACACCTTC.

The genes are TRBV14 and TRBJ1-3; no definite D call. This CDR3 spans 14 amino acids. With 7 bases removed from V and 0 bases from J, the gap between germline ends came to 10 bases. Germline loops: CDR1 SGHDN, CDR2 FVKESK. The CDR3 coding sequence is TGTGCCAGCACGCATCAAGCCTCTGGAAACACCATATATTTT. It yields the protein CASTHQASGNTIYF.

The V and J genes are TRBV5-1 and TRBJ2-2; D is unresolved. Trimming stripped 4 bases from V and 4 bases from J, with 11 bases between. Germline CDR1 SGHRS, CDR2 YFSETQ. The length of the CDR3 is 14 residues. This CDR3 is CASSLYSTTGELFF. The CDR3 region has the DNA TGCGCCAGCAGCCTTTACTCGACCACCGGGGAGCTGTTTTTT.

The J gene is TRBJ1-4, the V gene TRBV30, with D perhaps matching TRBD1 (5 bases). Germline CDR1 and CDR2: GTSNPN and SVGIG (reference sequence). CDR3 size: 14 residues. With 8 bases removed from V and 14 bases from J, the gap between germline ends came to 27 bases. CDR3 loop: CAGGIGEHETRLFF. The CDR3 coding sequence is TGTGCCGGGGGGATAGGGGAACACGAAACAAGGCTGTTTTTT.

The chain links TRBV5-1 to TRBJ2-7, with D possibly TRBD2 on 6 matching bases. This CDR3 is 15 amino acids long. CDR1 is SGHRS, CDR2 YFSETQ, per germline. V lost 5 bases, J lost 6 bases, and 21 bases lay in between. As DNA, the CDR3 is TGCGCCAGCAGTGGGGCCGGAGGGACCCCGGGCGAGCAGTACTTC. It encodes CASSGAGGTPGEQYF.

V is TRBV2 and J is TRBJ2-1, with D uncertain. The length of the CDR3 is 12 residues. Germline assignment: CDR1 SNHLY and CDR2 FYNNEI. V lost 1 base and J 7 bases, leaving 5 bases between the germline ends. The CDR3 region has the DNA TGTGCCAGCAGTGAAGGCATGAATGAGCAGTTCTTC. This gives the protein CASSEGMNEQFF.

J is TRBJ2-2 and V is TRBV5-4; TRBD2 matches 9 bases. The germline V gene encodes CDR1 SGHNT and CDR2 YYREEE (reference sequence). This CDR3 is 16 amino acids long. V was pared by 0 bases and J by 4 bases, with 4 bases of the junction left unmatched. The CDR3 reads CASSLVAGGGTGELFF. CDR3 sequence (DNA): TGTGCCAGCAGCTTGGTGGCGGGAGGGGGCACCGGGGAGCTGTTTTTT. Full variable domain (missing parts from reference TRBV5-4 and TRBJ2-2): ETGVTQSPTHLIKTRGQQVTLRCSSQSGHNTVSWYQQALGQGPQFIFQYYREEENGRGNFPPRFSGLQFPNYSSELNVNALELDDSALYLCASSLVAGGGTGELFFGEGSRLTVL.

This sequence joins TRBV5-4 and TRBJ2-6; D may be TRBD2 (6 bases). The CDR3 is 17 residues long. Germline V lookup: CDR1 SGHNT, CDR2 YYREEE (reference sequence). V dropped 2 bases and J dropped 0 bases, with 12 bases sitting between them. This chain's CDR3 is CASSLASGYSGANVLTF. The DNA for the CDR3 is TGTGCCAGCAGCTTAGCCAGCGGGTACTCTGGGGCCAACGTCCTGACTTTC.

This clone appeared a single time. The V gene is TRBV18, the J gene TRBJ1-4; tentatively, D is TRBD1 (5 bases). Trimming took off 1 base at V and 7 bases at J, with 10 bases between the two ends. This CDR3 is built from 14 residues. CDR1 KGHSH and CDR2 LQKENI come from the germline V gene. The CDR3 sequence: CASSPQGHGEKLFF. The CDR3 DNA follows: TGTGCCAGCTCACCACAAGGACACGGTGAAAAACTGTTTTTT. The whole variable domain, filled in from reference TRBV18 and TRBJ1-4, reads NAGVMQNPRHLVRRRGQEARLRCSPMKGHSHVYWYRQLPEEGLKFMVYLQKENIIDESGMPKERFSAEFPKEGPSILRIQQVVRGDSAAYFCASSPQGHGEKLFFGSGTQLSVL.

This clone appeared once. The chain joins TRBV6-5 to TRBJ1-5; no firm D call. CDR3 size: 15 residues. Germline V gives CDR1 MNHEY, CDR2 SVGAGI. Trimming removed 2 bases at V and 4 bases at J, with 12 bases between. CDR3 sequence: CASSYVIKVNQPQHF. The CDR3 nucleotides are TGTGCCAGCAGTTACGTCATAAAGGTTAATCAGCCCCAGCATTTT.

The rearrangement joins TRBV6-1 to TRBJ1-2; 8 bases line up with TRBD1. Germline CDR1 MNHNS, CDR2 SASEGT. This CDR3 is built from 14 residues. Trimming took 6 bases from V and 4 from J; bases not matched to a gene: 7. CDR3 sequence (DNA): TGTGCCAGCAGGATGACAGGGGTGAGCTATGGCTACACCTTC. Its translation: CASRMTGVSYGYTF.

This chain connects TRBV30 to TRBJ2-7, with a weak D call TRBD2 (7 bases). V gave up 3 bases and J gave up 0 bases, with 18 bases separating them. CDR1 is GTSNPN and CDR2 is SVGIG in the germline V gene (reference sequence). The CDR3 spans 16 residues. The CDR3 reads CAWRPYWGGHSYEQYF. In DNA form, the CDR3 reads TGTGCCTGGAGACCGTACTGGGGGGGGCACTCCTACGAGCAGTACTTC.

This clone has only one observation. This chain connects TRBV2 to TRBJ2-4; D unclear. V was clipped by 3 bases and J by 0 bases, with 12 bases between them. Germline V lookup: CDR1 SNHLY, CDR2 FYNNEI. CDR3 length: 16 residues. The CDR3 loop is CASSDGLLLAKNIQYF. Written as DNA, the CDR3 is TGTGCCAGCAGTGACGGTCTTCTGCTAGCCAAAAACATTCAGTACTTC.

J is TRBJ1-4 and V is TRBV6-5; 7 positions agree with TRBD1. CDR1 MNHEY and CDR2 SVGAGI come from the germline V gene. CDR3 length equals 16 residues. With V trimmed by 4 bases and J by 7 bases, 12 bases remained unmatched. The CDR3 sequence: CASSFSDRVFPEKLFF. The CDR3 DNA is TGTGCCAGCAGTTTCAGTGACAGGGTTTTTCCTGAAAAACTGTTTTTT.

This clone occurred once. The rearrangement joins TRBV12-5 to TRBJ2-7; 7 bases align to TRBD1. Per the germline V gene, CDR1 is LGHNT and CDR2 is FRNRAP. The junction had 10 bases not matched to a gene; V was cut back by 7 bases and J by 7 bases. CDR3 size: 13 residues. The CDR3 DNA reads TGTGCTAGTGCCCGGGACAGCGTACGGGAGCAGTACTTC. The encoded protein is CASARDSVREQYF.

The V call is TRBV15, the J call TRBJ2-5; D call uncertain. The CDR3 has 15 amino acids. The V end lost 0 bases, the J end lost 5 bases, and 13 bases lay between the germline ends. Per the germline V gene, CDR1 is LNHNV and CDR2 is YYDKDF (reference sequence). The CDR3 is CATSRDSLTWETQYF. CDR3 bases: TGTGCCACCAGCAGAGATTCGTTGACCTGGGAGACCCAGTACTTC.

This chain connects TRBV4-2 to TRBJ1-2, with D maybe TRBD1 (5 bases). The CDR3 loop spans 13 amino acids. Germline assignment: CDR1 LGHNA and CDR2 YNFKEQ. Trimming took off 2 bases at V and 7 bases at J, with 11 bases between the two ends. CDR3: CASSQPPGGGYTF. CDR3 in DNA: TGTGCCAGCAGCCAACCCCCGGGGGGTGGCTACACCTTC.

This clone has only a few counts. The chain carries TRBV27 and TRBJ2-2; D may be TRBD1 (5 bases). This CDR3 region has 15 residues. V lost 2 bases and J lost 6, with 13 bases in between. Germline lookup yields CDR1 MNHEY and CDR2 SMNVEV (reference sequence). The CDR3 region has the DNA TGTGCCAGCAGTTTAAAACCCATGACAGCCGGGGAGCTGTTTTTT. Encoded protein: CASSLKPMTAGELFF.

V is TRBV10-3 and J is TRBJ2-3, with D hard to call. Trimming cost V 1 base and J 0 bases, with 8 bases left between them. In germline, CDR1 is ENHRY, CDR2 SYGVKD. CDR3 size: 15 residues. CDR3 loop: CAISEWSVSTDTQYF. The CDR3 DNA reads TGTGCCATCAGTGAGTGGAGCGTCAGCACAGATACGCAGTATTTT.

The rearrangement uses TRBV6-5 and TRBJ1-1, with D uncertain. Trimming took off 5 bases at V and 4 bases at J, with 5 bases between the two ends. Germline V gene data show CDR1 as MNHEY and CDR2 as SVGAGI. The CDR3 consists of 11 residues. The CDR3, as DNA: TGTGCCAGCAGTGGGTCCACTGAAGCTTTCTTT. Translation: CASSGSTEAFF.

The sample holds a few counts of this clone. V usage is TRBV5-4 and J usage is TRBJ1-1; perhaps TRBD1 as D (6 bases). The germline CDR1 and CDR2 sequences are SGHNT and YYREEE (reference sequence). V was shortened by 0 bases and J by 5 bases, with 14 bases between the two germline ends. The CDR3 loop spans 15 amino acids. CDR3 nucleotide sequence: TGTGCCAGCAGCTTGGAACAGGGAGTTAGTACTGAAGCTTTCTTT. Translating gives CASSLEQGVSTEAFF.

The chain couples TRBV7-2 to TRBJ1-1, with 8 positions matching TRBD1. The CDR3 has 15 amino acids. Per the germline V gene, CDR1 is SGHTA and CDR2 is FQGNSA. V gave up 4 bases and J gave up 3 bases; unmatched junction bases: 7. CDR3: CASSSGDRRYTEAFF. The CDR3 DNA sequence: TGTGCCAGCAGCTCAGGGGACAGGCGATACACTGAAGCTTTCTTT.

This chain connects TRBV6-5 to TRBJ2-2; D is undetermined. The CDR3 spans 15 residues. Germline assignment: CDR1 MNHEY and CDR2 SVGAGI. V shed 2 bases and J shed 0 bases, with 7 bases lying between them. CDR3 protein: CASSYGDPNTGELFF. The CDR3 bases are TGTGCCAGCAGTTACGGGGATCCGAACACCGGGGAGCTGTTTTTT.

The chain has TRBV7-9 and TRBJ1-5; D is unclear. V was shortened by 3 bases and J by 6 bases, with 9 bases between the two germline ends. Germline CDR1 SEHNR, CDR2 FQNEAQ (reference sequence). This CDR3 is built from 13 residues. The CDR3: CASSLRRSQPQHF. Written as DNA, the CDR3 is TGTGCCAGCAGCTTGCGGCGGTCTCAGCCCCAGCATTTT.

CDR3 bases: TGTGCCAGCAGCTTGCGGTGGATTCCCCTCTATGGCTACACCTTC. Protein: CASSLRWIPLYGYTF. V is TRBV5-6 and J is TRBJ1-2; the D is unclear. CDR1 is SGHDT, CDR2 YYEEEE, per germline. The CDR3 runs to 15 residues. The V end was cut by 1 base, the J end by 4 bases, with 14 bases between. Looking up the rest from reference TRBV5-6 and TRBJ1-2 gives the full variable domain: DAGVTQSPTHLIKTRGQQVTLRCSPKSGHDTVSWYQQALGQGPQFIFQYYEEEERQRGNFPDRFSGHQFPNYSSELNVNALLLGDSALYLCASSLRWIPLYGYTFGSGTRLTVV.